Sequencing of this T cell receptor beta chain was carried out in a study of shared clonotypes between healthy human individuals. TCRdb's copy holds only in-frame clones and misses some; the assay was immunoSEQ multiplex PCR. This table has a few hundred thousand clones, around 77% appearing once. V was pared by 0 bases and J by 0 bases, with 5 bases between. CDR3 length equals 14 residues. In germline, CDR1 is MNHEY, CDR2 SMNVEV (reference sequence). This TCR came from a woman between 35 and 50 years old in good health. Some clones in this sample may be carry-over from other donors' samples. The chain combines TRBV27 with TRBJ1-2; D remains unclear. The material sequenced was PBMCs. Written as DNA, the CDR3 is TGTGCCAGCAGTTTATCTAGGACTAACTATGGCTACACCTTC. This codes for CASSLSRTNYGYTF.